One and the same sample provided the 17 T cell receptor beta chains below, sequenced in a study of blood T cell repertoires in COVID-19. Some clones are missing from TCRdb's copy, which holds only in-frame ones; the method was immunoSEQ multiplex PCR. The sample includes about 370,000 clones, around 87% of them seen just once. Sequencing input: peripheral blood. The source of these receptors is a woman in her 30s with COVID-19, enrolled during active disease.

Only one count was recorded for this clone. This sequence joins TRBV2 and TRBJ2-1; 10 nucleotides match TRBD2. After removal of 6 bases from V and 8 bases from J, the junction contained 10 bases not matched to a gene. This CDR3 spans 15 amino acids. Germline CDR1 is SNHLY and CDR2 is FYNNEI. CDR3 amino acids: CASRAGSGRSHEQFF. CDR3 in DNA: TGTGCCAGCAGAGCCGGTAGCGGGAGGTCGCATGAGCAGTTCTTC.

V and J are TRBV14 and TRBJ2-4, with 13 bases matching TRBD2. Trimming at V came to 4 bases and at J to 3 bases, leaving 15 bases not matched to a gene. Germline V gene data show CDR1 as SGHDN and CDR2 as FVKESK. This CDR3 contains 20 residues. Written as DNA, the CDR3 is TGTGCCAGCAGCCCCGAGGGGGGAGGACTAGCGGGAGTTGGCAAAAACATTCAGTACTTC. Residues: CASSPEGGGLAGVGKNIQYF. The full variable domain, with the rest looked up from reference TRBV14 and TRBJ2-4, is EAGVTQFPSHSVIEKGQTVTLRCDPISGHDNLYWYRRVMGKEIKFLLHFVKESKQDESGMPNNRFLAERTGGTYSTLKVQPAELEDSGVYFCASSPEGGGLAGVGKNIQYFGAGTRLSVL.

Comments on this clone: This specimen includes other DNA sequences encoding the same CDR3. The V gene is TRBV30, the J gene TRBJ2-1; no clear D gene. The CDR3 extends over 13 amino acids. The V end was cut by 2 bases, the J end by 0 bases, with 5 bases between. Germline V gives CDR1 GTSNPN, CDR2 SVGIG (reference sequence). CDR3 loop: CAWSYSSYNEQFF. The CDR3 coding sequence is TGTGCCTGGAGTTACAGCTCCTACAATGAGCAGTTCTTC.

The rearrangement uses TRBV18 and TRBJ2-1, with 9 nucleotides matching TRBD2. The CDR3 totals 14 residues. Unmatched junction bases numbered 2, after V lost 4 bases and J lost 4 bases. Per the germline V gene, CDR1 is KGHSH and CDR2 is LQKENI. The DNA for the CDR3 is TGTGCCAGCTCACTAGCGGGGGCTTACAATGAGCAGTTCTTC. It encodes CASSLAGAYNEQFF.

This clone was counted only a few times. CDR3 region: CASSQAGGSNTGELFF. CDR3 DNA: TGTGCCAGCAGCCAAGCCGGCGGGAGTAACACCGGGGAGCTGTTTTTT. The chain is built from TRBV3-1 (or the pseudogene TRBV3-2) and TRBJ2-2; 7 bases align to TRBD2. The CDR3 loop spans 16 amino acids. V shed 1 base, J shed 2 bases, and the junction held 4 bases outside the gene matches. In germline, CDR1 is LGHDT, CDR2 YNNKEL (reference sequence).

This clone came up once. The chain links TRBV2 to TRBJ2-2; D is possibly TRBD2 (5 bases). CDR3 length: 14 amino acids. Trimming took off 5 bases at V and 4 bases at J, with 11 bases between the two ends. The germline CDR1 and CDR2 sequences are SNHLY and FYNNEI. CDR3 in amino acids: CASSKDWLTGELFF. CDR3 nucleotide sequence: TGTGCCAGCAGTAAGGACTGGCTCACCGGGGAGCTGTTTTTT. Looking up the rest from reference TRBV2 and TRBJ2-2 gives the full variable domain: EPEVTQTPSHQVTQMGQEVILRCVPISNHLYFYWYRQILGQKVEFLVSFYNNEISEKSEIFDDQFSVERPDGSNFTLKIRSTKLEDSAMYFCASSKDWLTGELFFGEGSRLTVL.

The chain has TRBV6-5 and TRBJ2-7; TRBD1 agrees at 11 bases. The J segment lost 5 bases and the V segment lost 6 bases, leaving 9 bases of the junction unmatched. This CDR3 is built from 15 residues. Looked up from germline, CDR1 is MNHEY and CDR2 is SVGAGI. For the CDR3, the DNA is TGTGCCAGCAGCACGGGGACAGGGGGAGGCGACGAGCAGTACTTC. Translated, it gives CASSTGTGGGDEQYF.

This chain links TRBV18 with TRBJ2-2; 9 bases match TRBD2. Trimming took 5 bases from V and 2 from J; bases not matched to a gene: 3. Per germline, CDR1 KGHSH and CDR2 LQKENI. The length of the CDR3 is 15 residues. In DNA, the CDR3 is TGTGCCAGCTCAGCGACTAGCGGAAACACCGGGGAGCTGTTTTTT. It encodes CASSATSGNTGELFF.

This sequence joins TRBV2 and TRBJ2-2, with 8 bases fitting TRBD2. Germline CDR1 and CDR2: SNHLY and FYNNEI. The CDR3 loop spans 16 amino acids. The V and J ends lost 3 bases and 4 bases, in that order; junction bases with no gene match: 7. For the CDR3, the DNA is TGTGCCAGCAGTGATCCGGGACTAGGAGCCACCGGGGAGCTGTTTTTT. It is translated as CASSDPGLGATGELFF.

The chain has TRBV2 and TRBJ2-5, with 12 bases lining up with TRBD2. V trimming: 2 bases; J trimming: 5 bases; junction bases outside the gene matches: 6. The CDR3 runs to 16 residues. Germline V lookup: CDR1 SNHLY, CDR2 FYNNEI. The CDR3 DNA reads as TGTGCCAGCAGTGAATGGCTAGCGGGAGGGTCGGAGACCCAGTACTTC. As protein: CASSEWLAGGSETQYF.

The chain uses TRBV28 and TRBJ2-1; D not certain. This CDR3 is 13 amino acids long. CDR1 is MDHEN and CDR2 is SYDVKM in the germline V gene. With 6 bases removed from V and 4 bases from J, the gap between germline ends came to 10 bases. CDR3 amino acids: CASSPPGYNEQFF. The CDR3 DNA sequence: TGTGCCAGCAGCCCGCCCGGGTACAATGAGCAGTTCTTC.

The rearrangement joins TRBV4-1 to TRBJ1-6; D unresolved. V was pared by 10 bases and J by 0 bases, with 13 bases between. The CDR3 is made up of 15 amino acids. Germline V gives CDR1 MGHRA, CDR2 YSYEKL. DNA of the CDR3: TGCGCCACCCGGAGTGTAGTCTCCTATAATTCACCCCTCCACTTT. Amino acid sequence: CATRSVVSYNSPLHF.

The chain couples TRBV28 to TRBJ1-2; TRBD1 matches 11 bases. CDR3 size: 14 residues. V was pared by 7 bases and J by 7 bases, with 8 bases of the junction left unmatched. Germline V gives CDR1 MDHEN, CDR2 SYDVKM. CDR3 nucleotide sequence: TGTGCCAGCACTTCCGGACAGGGGGCACTTGGCTACACCTTC. As protein: CASTSGQGALGYTF.

This clone was seen a few times. The chain joins TRBV28 to TRBJ1-2; D is perhaps TRBD1 (5 bases). This CDR3 has 12 residues. V lost 4 bases, J lost 4 bases, and 7 bases lay in between. Germline CDR1 and CDR2: MDHEN and SYDVKM. The CDR3 protein is CASSSGSYGYTF. The CDR3, as DNA: TGTGCCAGCAGTTCAGGGTCCTATGGCTACACCTTC.

V and J are TRBV5-1 and TRBJ2-6, with D possibly TRBD1 on 5 matching bases. Germline assignment: CDR1 SGHRS and CDR2 YFSETQ. The CDR3 consists of 14 residues. Deletions cut 4 bases from V and 4 bases from J, with 9 bases between. CDR3 loop: CASSLDSGANVLTF. The CDR3, as DNA: TGCGCCAGCAGCCTAGACAGCGGGGCCAACGTCCTGACTTTC. Filled out from reference TRBV5-1 and TRBJ2-6, the complete variable domain reads KAGVTQTPRYLIKTRGQQVTLSCSPISGHRSVSWYQQTPGQGLQFLFEYFSETQRNKGNFPGRFSGRQFSNSRSEMNVSTLELGDSALYLCASSLDSGANVLTFGAGSRLTVL.

The rearrangement joins TRBV9 to TRBJ1-3; D ambiguous. The V gene lost 0 bases and the J gene lost 0 bases, with 7 bases spanning the gap. Per germline, CDR1 SGDLS and CDR2 YYNGEE. The CDR3 loop spans 15 amino acids. As DNA, the CDR3 is TGTGCCAGCAGCGTAGCACAGAACTCTGGAAACACCATATATTTT. It specifies CASSVAQNSGNTIYF.

V and J are TRBV6-1 and TRBJ2-7, with no clear D. CDR3 size: 13 residues. Trimming took 2 bases from V and 3 from J, leaving 8 bases between them. CDR1 and CDR2 from the germline V gene are MNHNS and SASEGT. This CDR3 reads CASSERLHYEQYF. CDR3 nucleotide sequence: TGTGCCAGCAGTGAACGACTCCACTACGAGCAGTACTTC.